A single sample is the source of the 9 T cell receptor beta chains below, sequenced in a study of cytomegalovirus exposure and HLA in healthy donors. Both 60 Vbeta primers and 13 Jbeta primers went into the PCR. Here immunoSEQ multiplex PCR was the method, and the copy in TCRdb shows in-frame clones only, minus some. The sample holds about 160,000 clones, 70% to 80% seen once. The sequenced sample was PBMCs. All receptors derive from a man aged 50 or older in good health and CMV-seropositive.

A single count supports this clone. This rearrangement joins TRBV9 to TRBJ1-6; 9 positions agree with TRBD1. Germline assignment: CDR1 SGDLS and CDR2 YYNGEE. The junction had 20 bases not matched to a gene; V was cut back by 3 bases and J by 10 bases. The CDR3 consists of 19 residues. CDR3 sequence reads: CASSGGSGQGRGGRSPLHF. As DNA, the CDR3 is TGTGCCAGCAGCGGGGGGTCGGGACAGGGACGCGGGGGTCGATCACCCCTCCACTTT.

The chain recombines TRBV28 with TRBJ2-5; TRBD1 might be the D (6 bases). Trimming cost V 5 bases and J 1 base, with 14 bases left between them. Germline CDR1 MDHEN, CDR2 SYDVKM. This CDR3 comprises 15 residues. CDR3 in amino acids: CASSPGTLPQETQYF. As DNA, the CDR3 is TGTGCCAGCAGTCCCGGGACACTTCCCCAAGAGACCCAGTACTTC. Drawing the rest from reference TRBV28 and TRBJ2-5, the complete variable domain is DVKVTQSSRYLVKRTGEKVFLECVQDMDHENMFWYRQDPGLGLRLIYFSYDVKMKEKGDIPEGYSVSREKKERFSLILESASTNQTSMYLCASSPGTLPQETQYFGPGTRLLVL.

CDR3 bases: TGTGCCAGCAGAGGACTAGCGGGTCCCCTCCAAGAGACCCAGTACTTC. This translates into CASRGLAGPLQETQYF. This sequence joins TRBV2 and TRBJ2-5; the match to TRBD2 covers 11 bases. V gave up 6 bases and J gave up 1 base; unmatched junction bases: 7. Germline loops: CDR1 SNHLY, CDR2 FYNNEI. The length of the CDR3 is 16 residues.

The chain uses TRBV5-4 and TRBJ1-4; D remains ambiguous. The CDR3 is made up of 14 amino acids. Trimming shortened V by 1 base and J by 7 bases, and 11 bases separated the two germline ends. CDR1 is SGHNT and CDR2 is YYREEE in the germline V gene (reference sequence). CDR3 sequence: CASSLKGGGEKLFF. CDR3 sequence (DNA): TGTGCCAGCAGCTTGAAGGGCGGAGGTGAAAAACTGTTTTTT.

There are a few counts of this clone. The chain joins TRBV7-2 to TRBJ1-1; D remains unclear. This CDR3 has 15 residues. V was shortened by 4 bases and J by 0 bases, with 12 bases between the two germline ends. From germline, CDR1 is SGHTA and CDR2 FQGNSA. The CDR3 sequence is CASSSALELNTEAFF. Here the CDR3 DNA reads TGTGCCAGCAGCTCCGCCTTAGAGCTGAACACTGAAGCTTTCTTT. The full variable domain, its missing parts supplied by reference TRBV7-2 and TRBJ1-1, is GAGVSQSPSNKVTEKGKDVELRCDPISGHTALYWYRQSLGQGLEFLIYFQGNSAPDKSGLPSDRFSAERTGGSVSTLTIQRTQQEDSAVYLCASSSALELNTEAFFGQGTRLTVV.

V usage is TRBV15 and J usage is TRBJ2-5; a possible D gene is TRBD1 (5 bases). V dropped 3 bases and J dropped 4 bases, with 12 bases sitting between them. The V gene's germline CDR1 is LNHNV and CDR2 YYDKDF (reference sequence). The CDR3 spans 14 residues. CDR3 region: CATSSLGLLETQYF. CDR3 coding DNA: TGTGCCACCAGCAGCCTGGGGCTGTTAGAGACCCAGTACTTC.

The chain combines TRBV27 with TRBJ1-5, with 9 bases fitting TRBD1. V trimming: 6 bases; J trimming: 6 bases; junction bases outside the gene matches: 3. The germline gives CDR1 MNHEY, CDR2 SMNVEV (reference sequence). The CDR3 covers 13 residues. Written as DNA, the CDR3 is TGTGCCAGCAGGGGACAGGGCGGTCAGCCCCAGCATTTT. Protein sequence: CASRGQGGQPQHF.

The rearrangement links TRBV29-1 to TRBJ2-7, with 10 nucleotides matching TRBD1. Germline CDR1 SQVTM, CDR2 ANQGSEA. Trimming at V came to 1 base and at J to 4 bases, leaving 10 bases not matched to a gene. The CDR3 contains 16 residues. In DNA, the CDR3 is TGCAGCGTTGAAGGGGCGATCGGACAGGGGGGATACGAGCAGTACTTC. Translating gives CSVEGAIGQGGYEQYF.

This chain joins TRBV10-3 and TRBJ1-1; TRBD1 is a possible D gene (6 bases). Germline CDR1 ENHRY, CDR2 SYGVKD. This CDR3 region has 16 residues. V was pared by 6 bases and J by 0 bases, with 17 bases between. DNA of the CDR3: TGTGCCATCAGACAGGGCCCTGGTTACGTGAACACTGAAGCTTTCTTT. This gives the protein CAIRQGPGYVNTEAFF.